This T cell receptor (beta chain) appears in the sequencing data of a study of blood T cell repertoires in COVID-19. About the study: The United States, Italy and Spain provided the acute and convalescent COVID-19 samples. From T cells, B-cell-depleted T cells, or PBMCs came the material, which was cDNA or gDNA.

Germline lookup yields CDR1 SGHRS and CDR2 YFSETQ. The J segment lost 4 bases and the V segment lost 3 bases, leaving 5 bases of the junction unmatched. The CDR3 runs to 14 residues. Followed over time, Seattle patients had been enrolled while infection was active. As originally analysed: The authors estimated nucleated cell counts from reference gene primer amplification. TCRdb's table, derived via immunoSEQ multiplex PCR, lists solely in-frame clones and lacks some. The DNA was the basis for D and trimming; V, J and clone size are from that table. The sample records roughly 200,000 clones, 70% to 85% being singletons.

This receptor was identified in a woman aged 80 or older with COVID-19, enrolled during active disease. Sequencing was carried out using peripheral blood. The chain links TRBV5-1 to TRBJ2-5, with 8 bases lining up with TRBD2. CDR3 sequence reads: CASSYTGGRETQYF. CDR3 in DNA: TGCGCCAGCAGCTACACGGGAGGGCGAGAGACCCAGTACTTC.